The source of this T cell receptor beta chain is a study of control samples from healthy donors and cancer patients (dated by TCRdb to the early 2020s). The germline V gene specifies MNHNS as CDR1 and SASEGT as CDR2. V and J lose 2 bases and 7 bases, and a span of 12 bases separates them. The CDR3 runs 13 amino acids, cysteine and phenylalanine included. Of the read, only the CDR3 DNA is kept; its 39 bases are in frame from base 1. Library preparation was by the immunoSEQ multiplex PCR assay. What TCRdb holds here is the immuneACCESS table cut down to in-frame rearrangements. Part of the clones is not present; checked against another copy, under half of the missing clones reflect an unresolved V gene, and the others are unexplained. Present in this sample are 100,000 to 150,000 clones, 85% to 95% of which were seen just once. The ten biggest clones cover roughly 0.54% of the sample. Note on this clone: Its antigen has not been determined. There are no base qualities to consult, and no much larger clone falls within one base.

This receptor was obtained from a man older than 75 with head and neck cancer. The V gene is TRBV6-1 and the J gene is TRBJ2-7; too little of a D gene remains to name it. Sequenced input: PBMCs. The CDR3 region reads CASSETTLLEQYF. The nucleotides read TGTGCCAGCAGTGAAACGACCCTCTTGGAGCAGTACTTC.